The entry that follows covers one T cell receptor beta chain sequence. Which antigen it targets is not known. The junction does not match germline at one end; this may be a read error. The data stem from a study of cytomegalovirus exposure and HLA in healthy donors (dated by TCRdb to 2016 to 2017). Study-level background: An earlier analysis of several hundred of the donors reported approximately 300 Gb of sequence data and 95 million to 130 million unique TCR beta sequences obtained from about 179 million T cells. An early release covering about 600 HLA-typed donors comprised about 300 gigabases of sequencing data and tens of millions of unique TCR sequences. Of the 350 to 400 genotyped donors, around 81% fell in the genetic ancestry cluster associated with self-reported Caucasian donors. The aim of the study was to test whether cataloging public T cell receptors could identify signatures of past pathogen exposure. The study used immunosequencing to profile the T cell repertoires of 670 or so subjects and linked those repertoires to cytomegalovirus serostatus. In addition to the first cohort of around 670 subjects, a separate validation cohort of around 110 different subjects was used. To predict cytomegalovirus infection status, the study brought together high-throughput TCR immunosequencing, statistical association of individual TCRs with disease status, and machine learning. In a later analysis, previously published TCR beta repertoires from 666 donors were re-analyzed and high-resolution HLA genotyping was added so that TCR occurrence patterns could be studied. Rather than drawing on any new phenotypic data, the later analysis identified candidate immune exposures from TCR beta sequences and the way those sequences occurred across donors. An earlier analysis of several hundred of the donors applied high-throughput TCR beta sequencing to assess whether each TCR beta V gene segment acted as functional or pseudogenic. Donor age, sex, ethnicity and CMV serostatus were collected together with the repertoire data. A later genetic analysis took genome-wide SNP genotypes for about 55% of the 666 donors and used that subset as a discovery cohort. All discovery cohort repertoires had been generated using a single sequencing platform. HLA typing covered class I and class II loci at four-digit resolution. Typing coverage varied by locus: about 620-640 donors for A, B, C, DRB1 and DQB1; approximately 520 for DQA1; about 600 for DPA1; under 490 for DPB1. About five DR-DQ haplotypes were treated as single units for association and clustering because of strong linkage in the cohort. Among 398 genotyped donors of the cohort, an average of 235,054 unique TCR beta nucleotide sequences were sequenced per donor, roughly 20% of them non-productive. What the research found in general, with its limitations: A later genetic analysis associated a missense DCLRE1C variant with V-gene and J-gene trimming of TCR beta chains, and an independent cohort replicated the association. Linkage disequilibrium might explain the correlated functional status among segregating V segments, but an unknown experimental factor could not be ruled out. A few of the identified cytomegalovirus-associated TCR beta chains were confirmed in vitro to be specific for cytomegalovirus antigens. In a later analysis, TCR association rates were found to vary across HLA loci, with the most associated TCRs seen for DRB1 alleles and the fewest for HLA-C alleles. In the study, around 160 TCR beta chains were listed as associated with cytomegalovirus. Most CMV-associated TCR beta chains appeared to be HLA-restricted in a later analysis, and the HLA associations seemed to be driven largely by CMV exposure. The only immune exposure information available for the cohort was CMV serostatus. In a later analysis, HLA-associated TCR beta chains were found to be more clonally expanded and to have lower generation probabilities than equally common non-associated chains. Specific HLA alleles were associated with around 18,000 TCR beta sequences at a false discovery rate of 0.05 in a later analysis. Because HLA typing was unavailable for some donors at each locus, only the typed subset was used in association tests. The presence/absence analyses assumed that sequencing depth was roughly uniform across donors, and that assumption may not be true. A further reported finding was that TCR beta sequences accurately predicted the HLA-A and HLA-B alleles for most subjects in the first cohort. The authors suggested that the approach could potentially be extended to other disease states and immunological phenotypes. An earlier analysis of approximately 540 of the donors showed that most TCR beta V segments appeared in productive rearrangements either about 87% or about 30% of the time, which broadly matched IMGT annotations. Only TCR beta chains were sequenced in this cohort, and the absence of alpha or paired-chain data limited detectable features. Assigning TCR associations to individual alleles was difficult when HLA alleles, especially DR and DQ, strongly co-occurred. A group of highly shared sequence variants was considered likely to be a technical artifact of the sequencing pipeline. In a later analysis, several top co-occurrence clusters were reported to appear linked to parvovirus B19, influenza, CMV and Epstein-Barr virus. About 17 rarely observed V segments, including chromosome 9 orphons, were excluded from the earlier analysis of about 500 of the donors because counts were too low. Most TCR sequences were seen in very few donors, while some public TCRs were found in many individuals. In a later genetic analysis, fewer N-insertions in productive TCRs were reported among donors in an Asian-associated ancestry cluster than the 666-donor mean. The classifier was reported to diagnose cytomegalovirus status with high specificity and sensitivity in both the original and validation cohorts.

The cohort consisted of 666 healthy bone marrow donors. Cohort members were all nominally healthy when sampled, although unrecorded immune exposures were likely present. The donor was CMV seronegative and belonged to the group of 350 to 400 seronegative cohort members. Each donor provided a peripheral blood sample, and peripheral blood mononuclear cells were used for TCR beta sequencing. Genomic DNA extraction from the blood cell samples was performed with the Qiagen DNeasy Blood Extraction Kit. The method was the immunoSEQ multiplex PCR assay. A mixture of 60 forward primers for TCR Vbeta segments and 13 reverse primers for TCR Jbeta segments was used in the multiplex PCR. The CDR3 region of rearranged TCR beta genes was amplified from genomic DNA with a multiplex PCR assay. The Illumina HiSeq System was used to sequence the amplified TCR beta libraries as 87-base-pair reads. The source study handled its data this way. In a later analysis, approximately 74 million unique TCR beta chains were counted across the 650 to 750 repertoires, and roughly 10 million of these chains were shared by at least two donors. A nearest-neighbor algorithm error-corrected the raw reads and collapsed the reads into unique sequences, merging closely related sequences to remove PCR and sequencing errors. To assign V, D and J gene segments, CDR3 sequences were aligned to IMGT reference sequences. Each retained sequence needed at least a six-nucleotide match to both a V gene segment and a J gene segment. Rearrangements were called productive when the CDR3 lacked stop codons and stayed in frame with V and J; all others were non-productive. CDR3 was defined by IMGT convention, running from the second conserved V-encoded cysteine to the conserved J-encoded phenylalanine. In an earlier analysis of around 640 of the donors, sequences lacking an unambiguous match to a single V gene segment were excluded. In an earlier analysis of a few hundred of the donors, V segments were called functional above 56.7% productive rearrangements and were called segregating when the between-donor standard deviation exceeded 5%. To diagnose cytomegalovirus status from the catalog of TCR beta chain sequences, a statistical classification framework was built. In a later analysis, TCR nucleotide sequences were compared against IMGT/GENE-DB human TR gene sequences so that V and J genes could be assigned. A later analysis assigned CDR3 sequences and most-parsimonious VDJ recombination scenarios with the TCRdist pipeline. A later analysis defined each TCR beta chain by its CDR3 amino acid sequence plus V-gene family, and excluded reads lacking a unique V-gene family. To address suspected cross-contamination and a sequencing artifact, a later analysis removed 592 highly shared, low-generation-probability nucleotide sequences. In a later analysis, a clonal expansion index was calculated for each public chain from normalized within-repertoire ranks of inferred template counts. In a later analysis, generation probabilities were computed with a VDJ recombination model fitted to out-of-frame rearrangements, and the resulting probabilities were checked against IGoR. A later analysis scored TCR-TCR, TCR-HLA and TCR-CMV co-occurrence with hypergeometric tests, applying a repertoire-size bias correction to TCR pairs. A later analysis estimated false discovery rates by permuting HLA or CMV assignments 20 times. In a later analysis, co-occurring TCRs were grouped using DBSCAN, with TCRdist sequence similarity added in when clustering inside HLA-allele-positive subsets. Repertoires with fewer than 30,000 or more than 120,000 public chains, plus five repertoires with anomalous nucleotide sharing, were excluded from co-occurrence clustering. This is the immuneACCESS table as TCRdb keeps it, with only in-frame sequences that have V and J called. A part of the clones is gone; compared with another copy, unresolved V genes explain less than half, and the rest is unexplained. V and J calls and clone size are those listed in that table; D and trimming were worked out from the DNA. In this sample the table shows about 120,000 clones, 60% to 80% of which occur a single time. Over 2.5% of the sample is held by the ten biggest clonotypes.

This receptor was obtained from a woman aged 45-65 years in good health and CMV-seronegative. The material sequenced was PBMCs.

The encoded CDR3 is CSSSLAYPTGESGYTF. The DNA sequence is TGTTCCAGCAGCTTAGCTTACCCGACAGGGGAGTCTGGCTACACCTTC. The rearranged segments are TRBV7-9 and TRBJ1-2, with 8 bases aligning to TRBD1. Reading the germline V gene (reference sequence) gives CDR1 SEHNR and CDR2 FQNEAQ. From the cysteine up to the phenylalanine, the CDR3 has a length of 16 residues. The kept DNA is CDR3 alone, 48 bases in frame from the first base.